These T cell receptor beta chains were read from a single sample in a study of neurological immune-mediated disorders. TCRdb fed the 5' RACE reads into MiXCR, producing one record per CDR3 protein. This table holds about 53,000 distinct CDR3 sequences, about 8% found once. Material: PBMCs. Receptors were obtained from a woman aged 35 to 49 in good health. Both conserved end residues are part of each CDR3. A D gene is named only where the DNA matches it firmly. Only part of the rows carry a size: once, few, many, or a class if the clone is expanded.

TRBJ2-7,TRBV7-2,TRBD2,many,CASTGAGLGNEQYF,TGTGCCAGCACGGGAGCGGGACTAGGAAACGAGCAGTACTTC
TRBJ2-2,TRBV5-1,.,.,CASSLTVRELFF,TGCGCCAGCAGCTTGACGGTCCGGGAGCTGTTTTTT
TRBJ2-2,TRBV12-3/TRBV12-4,.,many,CASSFFTVGTGELFF,TGTGCCAGCAGTTTCTTCACGGTTGGGACCGGGGAGCTGTTTTTT
TRBJ2-1,TRBV5-5,TRBD2,many,CASSFTSGINNEQFF,TGTGCCAGCAGCTTTACTAGCGGGATTAACAATGAGCAGTTCTTC
TRBJ2-3,TRBV2,.,.,CASSEEGALGDTQYF,TGTGCCAGCAGTGAGGAGGGGGCGCTGGGGGATACGCAGTATTTT
TRBJ1-1,TRBV25-1,.,many,CASRIKAEAFF,TGTGCCAGCAGAATCAAGGCTGAAGCTTTCTTT
TRBJ1-1,TRBV5-1,.,.,CASSPAWSNTEAFF,TGCGCCAGCAGCCCGGCTTGGTCGAACACTGAAGCTTTCTTT
TRBJ1-5,TRBV5-1,.,many,CASSPDSLNQPQHF,TGCGCCAGCAGCCCGGACAGCCTCAATCAGCCCCAGCATTTT
TRBJ2-2,TRBV5-1,TRBD1,many,CASTPDRGNTGELFF,TGCGCCAGCACCCCCGACAGGGGCAACACCGGGGAGCTGTTTTTT
TRBJ2-1,TRBV6-5,.,many,CASTPQGSYNEQFF,TGTGCCAGCACCCCACAGGGTTCCTACAATGAGCAGTTCTTC
TRBJ1-1,TRBV6-5,.,many,CASSYVRGTEAFF,TGTGCCAGCAGTTACGTGAGGGGCACTGAAGCTTTCTTT
TRBJ1-6,TRBV5-6,.,many,CASSPQGSWGSPLHF,TGTGCCAGCAGCCCGCAGGGAAGCTGGGGGTCACCCCTCCACTTT
TRBJ2-2,TRBV19,.,few,CASSIQVGWTGELFF,TGTGCCAGTAGTATTCAAGTGGGCTGGACCGGGGAGCTGTTTTTT
TRBJ1-5,TRBV7-2,.,many,CASSVEEDQPQHF,TGTGCCAGCAGCGTAGAGGAGGATCAGCCCCAGCATTTT
TRBJ2-6,TRBV5-4,.,many,CASSLGSTSGANVLTF,TGTGCCAGCAGCTTGGGTTCTACCTCTGGGGCCAACGTCCTGACTTTC
TRBJ2-3,TRBV7-6,.,.,CASSKPGRRADTQYF,TGTGCCAGCAGCAAACCGGGACGGAGGGCAGATACGCAGTATTTT
TRBJ2-1,TRBV7-2,TRBD2,many,CASSRSGSSYNEQFF,TGTGCCAGCAGCAGGAGCGGGAGCTCCTACAATGAGCAGTTCTTC
TRBJ1-3,TRBV4-1,.,.,CASSLSGAQGNTIYF,TGCGCCAGCAGCCTGTCGGGGGCGCAAGGAAACACCATATATTTT
TRBJ2-3,TRBV5-1,.,many,CASSRDSSTDTQYF,TGCGCCAGCAGCCGGGACTCGAGCACAGATACGCAGTATTTT
TRBJ1-5,TRBV5-1,TRBD1,many,CASSISGTGHQPQHF,TGCGCCAGCAGCATTTCCGGGACAGGGCATCAGCCCCAGCATTTT
TRBJ2-7,TRBV4-3,TRBD1,many,CASSQVTGGGYEQYF,TGCGCCAGCAGCCAAGTAACAGGGGGTGGCTACGAGCAGTACTTC
TRBJ2-1,TRBV10-3,.,many,CAISELGSAGRVYNEQFF,TGTGCCATCAGTGAGTTGGGGTCGGCGGGACGGGTCTACAATGAGCAGTTCTTC
TRBJ2-2,TRBV7-8,.,many,CASSLEGELFF,TGTGCCAGCAGCTTAGAAGGGGAGCTGTTTTTT
TRBJ2-1,TRBV3-1,TRBD2,many,CASSQGELRLAGVYNEQFF,TGTGCCAGCAGCCAAGGGGAACTTAGACTAGCGGGAGTCTACAATGAGCAGTTCTTC
TRBJ2-1,TRBV4-3,.,many,CASSQEQTGRNEQFF,TGCGCCAGCAGCCAGGAACAGACAGGTAGAAATGAGCAGTTCTTC
TRBJ2-7,TRBV6-2/TRBV6-3,.,many,CASSRDPPYEQYF,TGTGCCAGCAGCAGGGACCCCCCCTACGAGCAGTACTTC
TRBJ2-7,TRBV7-2,.,many,CASSPGLLPGEQYF,TGTGCCAGCAGCCCAGGACTATTACCGGGCGAGCAGTACTTC
TRBJ1-4,TRBV7-2,.,many,CASSYGRGGTNEKLFF,TGTGCCAGCAGTTACGGTCGGGGAGGAACTAATGAAAAACTGTTTTTT
TRBJ1-5,TRBV15,.,many,CATSRSNRARNQPQHF,TGTGCCACCAGCAGATCGAACAGGGCACGCAATCAGCCCCAGCATTTT
TRBJ1-2,TRBV6-4,TRBD1,many,CASRETGSAGYTF,TGTGCCAGCAGGGAGACAGGGTCGGCAGGCTACACCTTC
TRBJ2-2,TRBV3-1,.,many,CASTPLNTGELFF,TGTGCCAGCACCCCTTTAAACACCGGGGAGCTGTTTTTT
TRBJ2-7,TRBV6-2/TRBV6-3,TRBD2,many,CASSYTNPGLESYEQYF,TGTGCCAGCAGTTATACAAACCCGGGACTAGAGTCGTACGAGCAGTACTTC
TRBJ2-7,TRBV7-2,TRBD2,many,CASSAGLLPYEQYF,TGTGCCAGCAGCGCGGGACTACTTCCCTACGAGCAGTACTTC
TRBJ2-7,TRBV10-3,.,many,CAISGDTDYEQYF,TGTGCCATCAGTGGGGACACGGACTACGAGCAGTACTTC
TRBJ1-5,TRBV20-1,.,many,CSAREGTRNQPQHF,TGCAGTGCTAGAGAAGGGACCCGCAATCAGCCCCAGCATTTT
TRBJ2-3,TRBV20-1,.,many,CSARSGAGGTDTQYF,TGCAGTGCTAGATCGGGGGCGGGCGGCACAGATACGCAGTATTTT
TRBJ2-2,TRBV7-8,.,many,CASSSGGVANTGELFF,TGTGCCAGCAGCTCCGGTGGGGTCGCGAACACCGGGGAGCTGTTTTTT
TRBJ1-1,TRBV20-1,.,many,CSAQSGPLNTEAFF,TGCAGTGCTCAATCGGGACCCCTGAACACTGAAGCTTTCTTT
TRBJ2-7,TRBV7-2,.,many,CASSRDPGSYEQYF,TGTGCCAGCAGCCGTGACCCTGGGAGCTACGAGCAGTACTTC
TRBJ2-7,TRBV6-5,.,many,CASRGPFSYEQYF,TGTGCCAGCAGGGGCCCATTCTCCTACGAGCAGTACTTC
TRBJ2-7,TRBV7-6,.,many,CASSPSQGSYEQYF,TGTGCCAGCAGCCCCTCACAGGGCTCCTACGAGCAGTACTTC
TRBJ2-1,TRBV10-1,.,many,CASSASSTNEQFF,TGCGCCAGCAGTGCTAGCTCCACCAATGAGCAGTTCTTC
TRBJ2-5,TRBV20-1,TRBD1,.,CSSRGTGAETQYF,TGCAGTTCCAGGGGGACAGGGGCAGAGACCCAGTACTTC
TRBJ2-3,TRBV20-1,TRBD1,many,CSAMTGGRTDTQYF,TGCAGTGCTATGACAGGGGGTCGTACAGATACGCAGTATTTT
TRBJ2-7,TRBV6-2/TRBV6-3,TRBD1,many,CASTADPRTGFSYEQYF,TGTGCCAGCACTGCCGACCCAAGGACAGGCTTCTCCTACGAGCAGTACTTC
TRBJ2-1,TRBV6-2/TRBV6-3,.,.,CASVGGGTSYNEQFF,TGTGCCAGTGTCGGCGGCGGGACCTCCTACAATGAGCAGTTCTTC